What follows are 8 T cell receptor beta chains derived from one specimen sequenced in a study of Graves' ophthalmopathy and Graves' hyperthyroidism. Transcripts of RNA were the source for amplifying TCR beta CDR3 regions. HTBI-primed first-round RT-PCR preceded second-round multiplex PCR. TCRdb re-analysed the multiplex PCR reads in MiXCR, keeping a single row per CDR3 protein. The sample consists of a few hundred thousand distinct CDR3 sequences, roughly 14% of them appearing once. Sequencing used peripheral blood. These receptor sequences come from a woman younger than 30 with stable Graves' hyperthyroidism.

The chain uses TRBV11-1 and TRBJ1-1, with D possibly matching TRBD1 (6 bases). With 2 bases removed from V and 1 base from J, the gap between germline ends came to 14 bases. The CDR3 length is 16 residues. CDR1 SGHAT and CDR2 FQDESV come from the germline V gene (reference sequence). This CDR3 reads CASSLNRVRANTEAFF. The CDR3 bases are TGTGCCAGCAGCTTAAACAGGGTCAGGGCGAACACTGAAGCTTTCTTT.

This clonotype was seen ten or more times. V is TRBV19 and J is TRBJ1-6, with D uncertain. This CDR3 spans 15 amino acids. V was trimmed by 3 bases and J by 17 bases, leaving 23 bases between them. Germline assignment: CDR1 LNHDA and CDR2 SQIVND (reference sequence). The CDR3 loop is CASSIGSLIVRAVHF. CDR3 DNA: TGTGCCAGTAGTATTGGAAGTCTGATAGTAAGAGCGGTCCACTTT. The entire variable domain, with the rest obtained from reference TRBV19 and TRBJ1-6, is as follows: DGGITQSPKYLFRKEGQNVTLSCEQNLNHDAMYWYRQDPGQGLRLIYYSQIVNDFQKGDIAEGYSVSREKKESFPLTVTSAQKNPTAFYLCASSIGSLIVRAVHFGNGTRLTVT.

This chain connects TRBV19 to TRBJ2-4, with D unclear. Germline V gives CDR1 LNHDA, CDR2 SQIVND (reference sequence). Trimming took off 6 bases at V and 0 bases at J, with 6 bases between the two ends. The CDR3 sequence is 13 residues long. CDR3: CASRELAKNIQYF. CDR3 coding DNA: TGTGCCAGTAGGGAGTTAGCCAAAAACATTCAGTACTTC.

The CDR3 reads CASSLGAGAGNTIYF. The CDR3 DNA follows: TGTGCCAGCAGCTTAGGGGCAGGGGCTGGAAACACCATATATTTT. V gene TRBV7-2 combines with J gene TRBJ1-3; the D gene is possibly TRBD1 (6 bases). Germline CDR1 is SGHTA and CDR2 is FQGNSA. V was trimmed by 1 base and J by 2 bases, leaving 9 bases between them. This CDR3 has 15 residues.

This clonotype has ten or more counts. The chain couples TRBV6-5 to TRBJ1-2, with D possibly being TRBD1 (6 bases). Germline CDR1 and CDR2: MNHEY and SVGAGI. With 4 bases removed from V and 10 bases from J, the gap between germline ends came to 13 bases. The CDR3 runs to 12 residues. CDR3 residues: CASSFARQVYTF. The CDR3 DNA is TGTGCCAGCAGTTTCGCCCGACAGGTCTACACCTTC.

The V gene is TRBV9, the J gene TRBJ2-4, with D hard to call. The length of the CDR3 is 14 residues. Trimming took off 2 bases at V and 6 bases at J, with 12 bases between the two ends. Germline CDR1 is SGDLS and CDR2 is YYNGEE. The CDR3 loop reads CASSVTREGNIQYF. As DNA, the CDR3 is TGTGCCAGCAGCGTGACAAGGGAAGGAAACATTCAGTACTTC. Full variable domain (outside the CDR3, taken from reference TRBV9 and TRBJ2-4): DSGVTQTPKHLITATGQRVTLRCSPRSGDLSVYWYQQSLDQGLQFLIQYYNGEERAKGNILERFSAQQFPDLHSELNLSSLELGDSALYFCASSVTREGNIQYFGAGTRLSVL.

This clonotype came up a few times. The chain joins TRBV14 to TRBJ1-2; weak D call: TRBD1 (5 bases). Germline CDR1 reads SGHDN; CDR2 reads FVKESK. CDR3 length equals 16 residues. Trimming took 6 bases from V and 2 from J, leaving 19 bases between them. The CDR3 region is CASSRSGGARNYGYTF. CDR3 DNA sequence: TGTGCCAGCAGTAGGTCGGGAGGGGCGCGGAACTATGGCTACACCTTC.

Remarks on this clonotype: It may be a read error: a sequence one base away is much more abundant. CDR3 sequence reads: CSVGQAGYEQCF. The CDR3 bases are TGCAGCGTCGGGCAGGCCGGCTACGAGCAGTGCTTC. The rearrangement links TRBV29-1 to TRBJ2-7; D is ambiguous. In germline, CDR1 is SQVTM, CDR2 ANQGSEA. The CDR3 covers 12 residues.